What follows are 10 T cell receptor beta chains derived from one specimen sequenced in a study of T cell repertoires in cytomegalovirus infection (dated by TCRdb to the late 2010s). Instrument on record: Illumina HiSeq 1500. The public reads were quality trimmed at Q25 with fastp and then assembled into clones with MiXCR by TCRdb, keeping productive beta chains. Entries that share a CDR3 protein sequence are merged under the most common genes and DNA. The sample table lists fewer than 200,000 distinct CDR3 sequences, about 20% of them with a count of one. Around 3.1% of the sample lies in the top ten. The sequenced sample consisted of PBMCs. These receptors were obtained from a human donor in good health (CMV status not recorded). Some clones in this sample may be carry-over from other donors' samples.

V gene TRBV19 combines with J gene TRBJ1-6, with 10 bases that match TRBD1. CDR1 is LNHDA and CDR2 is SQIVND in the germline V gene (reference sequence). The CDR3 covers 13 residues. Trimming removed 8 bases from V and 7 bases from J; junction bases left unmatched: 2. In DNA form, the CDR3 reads TGTGCCAGTGGGACAGGGGAGAATTCACCCCTCCACTTT. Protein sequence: CASGTGENSPLHF.

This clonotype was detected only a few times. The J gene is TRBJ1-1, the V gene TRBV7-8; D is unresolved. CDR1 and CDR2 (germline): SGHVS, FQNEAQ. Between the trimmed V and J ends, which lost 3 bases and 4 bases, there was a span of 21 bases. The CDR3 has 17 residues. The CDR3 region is CASSFLGSRISGTEAFF. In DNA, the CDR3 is TGTGCCAGCAGCTTCCTAGGGAGCCGGATCAGCGGCACTGAAGCTTTCTTT.

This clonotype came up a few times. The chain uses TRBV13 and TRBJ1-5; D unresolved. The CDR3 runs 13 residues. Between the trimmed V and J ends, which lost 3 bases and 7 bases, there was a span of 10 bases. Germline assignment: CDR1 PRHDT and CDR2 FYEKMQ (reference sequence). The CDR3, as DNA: TGTGCCAGCAGCTTGGGAAGAGTACAGCCCCAGCATTTT. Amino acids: CASSLGRVQPQHF.

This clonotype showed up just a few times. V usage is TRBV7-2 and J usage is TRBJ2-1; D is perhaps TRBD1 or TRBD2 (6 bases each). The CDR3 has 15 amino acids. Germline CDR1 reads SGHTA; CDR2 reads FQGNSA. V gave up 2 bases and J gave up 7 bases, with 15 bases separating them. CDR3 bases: TGTGCCAGCAGCTTAATGGGGGGCGGTTGGAATGAGCAGTTCTTC. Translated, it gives CASSLMGGGWNEQFF.

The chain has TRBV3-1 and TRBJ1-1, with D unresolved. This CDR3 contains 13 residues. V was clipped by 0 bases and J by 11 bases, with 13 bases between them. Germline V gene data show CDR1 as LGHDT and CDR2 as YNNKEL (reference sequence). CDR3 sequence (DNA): TGTGCCAGCAGCCAAGAGGAAAGGGCAGACGCTTTCTTT. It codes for CASSQEERADAFF.

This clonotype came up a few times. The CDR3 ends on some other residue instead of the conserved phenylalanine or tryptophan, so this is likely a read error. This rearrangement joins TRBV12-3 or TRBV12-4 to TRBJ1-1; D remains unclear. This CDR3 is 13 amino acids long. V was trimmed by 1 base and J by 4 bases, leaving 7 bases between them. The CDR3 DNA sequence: TGTGCCAGCAGTTTAGGGGAGGGCACTGAAGCTTTCCTT. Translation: CASSLGEGTEAFL.

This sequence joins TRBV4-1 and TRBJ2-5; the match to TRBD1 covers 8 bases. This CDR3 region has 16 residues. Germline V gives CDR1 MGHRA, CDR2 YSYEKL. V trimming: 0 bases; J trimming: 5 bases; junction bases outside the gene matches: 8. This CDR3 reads CASSQDQDRVGETQYF. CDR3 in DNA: TGCGCCAGCAGCCAAGATCAGGACAGGGTCGGGGAGACCCAGTACTTC.

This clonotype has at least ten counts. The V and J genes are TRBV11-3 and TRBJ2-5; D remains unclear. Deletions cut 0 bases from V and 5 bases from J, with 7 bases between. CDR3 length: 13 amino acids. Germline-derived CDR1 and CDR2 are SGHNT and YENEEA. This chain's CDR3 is CASSLDARETQYF. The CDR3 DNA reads TGTGCCAGCAGCTTAGATGCACGGGAGACCCAGTACTTC. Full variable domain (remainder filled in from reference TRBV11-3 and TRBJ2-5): EAGVVQSPRYKIIEKKQPVAFWCNPISGHNTLYWYLQNLGQGPELLIRYENEEAVDDSQLPKDRFSAERLKGVDSTLKIQPAELGDSAVYLCASSLDARETQYFGPGTRLLVL.

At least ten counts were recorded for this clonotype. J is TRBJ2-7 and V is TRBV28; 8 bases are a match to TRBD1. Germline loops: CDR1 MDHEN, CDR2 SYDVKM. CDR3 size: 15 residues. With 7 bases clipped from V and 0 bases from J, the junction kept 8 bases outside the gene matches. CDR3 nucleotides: TGTGCCAGCACACAAACCGGGACAGGCTCCTACGAGCAGTACTTC. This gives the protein CASTQTGTGSYEQYF.

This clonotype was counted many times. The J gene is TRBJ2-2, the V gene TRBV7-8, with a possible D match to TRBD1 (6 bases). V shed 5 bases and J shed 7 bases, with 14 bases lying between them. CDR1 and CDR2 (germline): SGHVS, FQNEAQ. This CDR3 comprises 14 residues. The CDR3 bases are TGTGCCAGCAGCCGAGAAGGGGGTGGCGGGGAGCTGTTTTTT. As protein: CASSREGGGGELFF. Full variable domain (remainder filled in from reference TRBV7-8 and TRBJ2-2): GAGVSQSPRYKVAKRGQDVALRCDPISGHVSLFWYQQALGQGPEFLTYFQNEAQLDKSGLPSDRFFAERPEGSVSTLKIQRTQQEDSAVYLCASSREGGGGELFFGEGSRLTVL.